This T cell receptor (beta chain) was documented in a study of OX40 agonist ivuxolimab in advanced cancers. Germline-derived CDR1 and CDR2 are SNHLY and FYNNEI. This CDR3 spans 17 amino acids. V lost 6 bases, J lost 6 bases, and 14 bases stayed unmatched. This table comes from immunoSEQ multiplex PCR, and its TCRdb copy is limited to in-frame clones, with some not included. The table shows about 36,000 clones, with 85% to 90% occurring only once. The specimen was CD4+ or CD8+ T cells sorted from blood, collected in a trial of the OX40 agonist ivuxolimab. The clonotype was recovered from an adult with an advanced solid tumor such as melanoma, head and neck, liver or kidney cancer. The chain joins TRBV2 to TRBJ1-4; 9 nucleotides align to TRBD1. The CDR3 loop reads CASSRPGQGGSDEKLFF. CDR3 coding DNA: TGTGCCAGCAGCCGACCGGGACAGGGTGGGTCGGATGAAAAACTGTTTTTT.